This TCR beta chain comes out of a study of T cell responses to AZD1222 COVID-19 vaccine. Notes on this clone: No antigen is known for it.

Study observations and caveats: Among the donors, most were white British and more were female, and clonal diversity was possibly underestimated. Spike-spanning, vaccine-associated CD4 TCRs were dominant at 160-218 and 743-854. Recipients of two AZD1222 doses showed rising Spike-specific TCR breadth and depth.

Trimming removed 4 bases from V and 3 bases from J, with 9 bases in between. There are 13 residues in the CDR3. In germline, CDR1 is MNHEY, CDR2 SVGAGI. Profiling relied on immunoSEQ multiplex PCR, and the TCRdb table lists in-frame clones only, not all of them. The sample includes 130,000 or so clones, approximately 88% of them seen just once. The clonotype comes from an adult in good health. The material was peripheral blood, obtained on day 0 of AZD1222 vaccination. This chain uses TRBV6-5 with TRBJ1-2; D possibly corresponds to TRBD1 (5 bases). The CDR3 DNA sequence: TGTGCCAGCAGTTCGGGACCGCACTATGGCTACACCTTC. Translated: CASSSGPHYGYTF.